The present T cell receptor (beta chain) was sequenced within a study of shared clonotypes between healthy human individuals. Study background: Used for every donor were three CD4 naive, three CD4 memory, two CD8 naive and one CD8 memory plate.

The data were produced by immunoSEQ multiplex PCR, yet TCRdb's version contains in-frame clones alone and is incomplete. Of about 180,000 clones in the sample, about 93% were seen once. Germline CDR1 reads LNHDA; CDR2 reads SQIVND (reference sequence). This CDR3 is built from 15 residues. Trimming removed 5 bases from V and 3 bases from J, with 17 bases in between. Study-wide results and limits: Investigators expected sequencing depth to affect clonotype sharing among donors.

Comments on this clone: No antigen is known for it.

The receptor was derived from a woman in her 30s in good health. V gene TRBV19 combines with J gene TRBJ2-7; D possibly matches TRBD1 or TRBD2 (5 bases each). Material: naive CD4+ T cells sorted from blood. As to subset: CD45RA+ positively selected. CDR3 loop: CASSGRGVALYEQYF. The DNA of the CDR3 is TGTGCCAGTAGTGGAAGGGGAGTAGCCCTCTACGAGCAGTACTTC.